This T cell receptor beta chain was documented in a study of control samples from healthy donors and cancer patients. With V trimmed by 4 bases and J by 3 bases, 12 bases remained unmatched. The CDR3 has 18 amino acids. Germline V CDR1 and CDR2: SGHDT, YYEEEE. Libraries were prepared by immunoSEQ multiplex PCR; TCRdb keeps only in-frame clonotypes and omits some of them. The sample records around 55,000 clones, approximately 89% being singletons. The table lists this clone with a few counts. Sequencing was carried out using PBMCs. The receptor's source is a middle-aged man with colorectal cancer. This rearrangement joins TRBV5-6 to TRBJ2-7; 14 bases line up with TRBD2. The CDR3 region has the DNA TGTGCCAGCAGCGCTGGGACTAGCGGGAGAAGGGTCGGCTACGAGCAGTACTTC. Protein product: CASSAGTSGRRVGYEQYF. The variable domain in full, with the rest retrieved from reference TRBV5-6 and TRBJ2-7, is DAGVTQSPTHLIKTRGQQVTLRCSPKSGHDTVSWYQQALGQGPQFIFQYYEEEERQRGNFPDRFSGHQFPNYSSELNVNALLLGDSALYLCASSAGTSGRRVGYEQYFGPGTRLTVT.